This T cell receptor beta chain was found in a study of CD8+CD57+ T cells in acquired aplastic anemia. The wider study: Sorted CD4+ and CD8+ cell DNA averaged around 3.5 ug.

V dropped 2 bases and J dropped 4; count of bases not matched to a gene: 18. Germline V CDR1 and CDR2: MNHEY, SVGAGI. The CDR3 has 20 amino acids. By flow cytometry, patients selected for sequencing had shown an expansion of CD8+CD57+ cells. For CDR3 and TCR beta VDJ profiling, genomic DNA was the template used. TCRdb reprocessed the reads via MiXCR and lists one record per CDR3 protein. The data hold about 160,000 distinct CDR3 sequences, with about 50% observed a single time. The sequenced sample consisted of sorted CD4+, CD8+, or CD8+CD57+ T cells (not recorded which) from PBMCs. This TCR derives from a human donor with aplastic anemia. The rearrangement uses TRBV6-5 and TRBJ2-1; 9 bases match TRBD2. The CDR3 bases are TGTGCCAGCAGTTACGCGCTTGGGGGGGTATCGCTAGCGGGGTACAATGAGCAGTTCTTC. Translated: CASSYALGGVSLAGYNEQFF.